A single sample gave rise to the 9 T cell receptor beta chains below, sequenced in a study of cytomegalovirus exposure and HLA in healthy donors. PCR was performed using 60 Vbeta and 13 Jbeta primers. The method was immunoSEQ multiplex PCR; TCRdb's version includes in-frame clones alone and lacks a portion of them. The table lists some 110,000 clones, about 76% of them singletons. Sequencing was performed on PBMCs. These receptors were taken from a man aged 25-40 years in good health and CMV-seropositive.

The chain carries TRBV2 and TRBJ1-1, with D uncertain. This CDR3 is 15 amino acids long. The V gene lost 5 bases and the J gene lost 6 bases, with 19 bases spanning the gap. In germline, CDR1 is SNHLY, CDR2 FYNNEI. CDR3 coding DNA: TGTGCCAGCAGTAAGTCCTACCAAGCATACGCTGAAGCTTTCTTT. This encodes CASSKSYQAYAEAFF. Full variable domain (outside the CDR3, taken from reference TRBV2 and TRBJ1-1): EPEVTQTPSHQVTQMGQEVILRCVPISNHLYFYWYRQILGQKVEFLVSFYNNEISEKSEIFDDQFSVERPDGSNFTLKIRSTKLEDSAMYFCASSKSYQAYAEAFFGQGTRLTVV.

This clone was detected only a few times. Sequence at one end of the junction differs from germline and may be a read error. In DNA form, the CDR3 reads TGTTCCAGCAGCCGACCACTAGCGGGGGCCGCCTACGAGCAGTACTTC. It is translated as CSSSRPLAGAAYEQYF. The chain links TRBV7-9 to TRBJ2-7, with 11 bases matching TRBD2. The CDR3 consists of 16 residues. Germline V gives CDR1 SEHNR, CDR2 FQNEAQ (reference sequence). Full variable domain (outside the CDR3, taken from reference TRBV7-9 and TRBJ2-7): DTGVSQNPRHKITKRGQNVTFRCDPISEHNRLYWYRQTLGQGPEFLTYFQNEAQLEKSRLLSDRFSAERPKGSFSTLEIQRTEQGDSAMYLCSSSRPLAGAAYEQYFGPGTRLTVT.

The chain recombines TRBV7-9 with TRBJ1-2; the match to TRBD1 covers 10 bases. The germline V gene encodes CDR1 SEHNR and CDR2 FQNEAQ (reference sequence). The CDR3 is made up of 15 amino acids. Unmatched junction bases numbered 6, after V lost 4 bases and J lost 4 bases. The CDR3 DNA reads TGTGCCAGCAGCTCACTGACAGGGGGCGTCTATGGCTACACCTTC. It specifies CASSSLTGGVYGYTF.

The chain couples TRBV7-6 to TRBJ1-5; tentatively, D is TRBD1 (6 bases). CDR3 length: 14 residues. CDR1 and CDR2 (germline): SGHVS, FNYEAQ. The V and J ends lost 2 bases and 6 bases respectively, with 11 bases between them. CDR3 bases: TGTGCCAGCAGCTTAAATCCAGGGGCTCAGCCCCAGCATTTT. Encoded protein: CASSLNPGAQPQHF.

The V gene is TRBV7-6, the J gene TRBJ2-3; possibly TRBD1 for D (5 bases). The CDR3 is 16 amino acids. Germline-derived CDR1 and CDR2 are SGHVS and FNYEAQ. The ends were cut back, 2 bases at V and 0 bases at J, with 12 bases in the middle. CDR3 bases: TGTGCCAGCAGCTTAAGGCAGGGTTTTAGCACAGATACGCAGTATTTT. As protein: CASSLRQGFSTDTQYF.

V gene TRBV7-9 combines with J gene TRBJ1-5; a weak D match, TRBD1 (5 bases). The ends were cut back, 6 bases at V and 10 bases at J, with 25 bases in the middle. CDR3 size: 16 residues. Germline V gene lookup returns CDR1 SEHNR and CDR2 FQNEAQ (reference sequence). CDR3 in amino acids: CASSFTPGLKTSPQHF. CDR3 DNA: TGTGCCAGCAGTTTTACCCCGGGACTCAAAACCAGCCCCCAGCATTTT.

This clone occurred once. V and J are TRBV11-2 and TRBJ2-5; tentatively, D is TRBD1 (5 bases). The CDR3 contains 16 residues. Germline CDR1 SGHAT, CDR2 FQNNGV. Trimming took 6 bases from V and 1 from J, leaving 18 bases between them. The CDR3, as DNA: TGTGCCAGCAGAGCCTTAGGGGCTAGACCCCAAGAGACCCAGTACTTC. This translates into CASRALGARPQETQYF.

Turning to this clone: One junction end disagrees with the germline gene, perhaps due to a read error. CDR3 nucleotide sequence: TGTTCCAGCAGCGCAGGGGGAAGAGCTTTCTTT. This translates into CSSSAGGRAFF. The chain uses TRBV7-9 and TRBJ1-1; 7 bases agree with TRBD1. The CDR3 sequence is 11 residues long. The germline CDR1 and CDR2 sequences are SEHNR and FQNEAQ (reference sequence).

This clone has only a few counts. The genes are TRBV2 and TRBJ1-1, with D perhaps TRBD1 (6 bases). This CDR3 is built from 14 residues. CDR1 is SNHLY, CDR2 FYNNEI, per germline. The V end was cut by 3 bases, the J end by 1 base, with 9 bases between. CDR3 protein: CASSENRANTEAFF. CDR3 in DNA: TGTGCCAGCAGTGAGAACAGGGCGAACACTGAAGCTTTCTTT.